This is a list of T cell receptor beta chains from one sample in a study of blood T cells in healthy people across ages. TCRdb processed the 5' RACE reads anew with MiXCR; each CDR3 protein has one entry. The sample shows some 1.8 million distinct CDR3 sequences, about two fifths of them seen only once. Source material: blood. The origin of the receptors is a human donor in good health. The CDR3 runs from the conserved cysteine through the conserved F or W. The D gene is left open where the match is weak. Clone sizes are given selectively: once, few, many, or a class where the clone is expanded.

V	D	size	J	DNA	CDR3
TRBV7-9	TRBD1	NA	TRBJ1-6	TGTGCCAGCAGATCCGGGACAGGGTTCGATAATTCACCCCTCCACTTT	CASRSGTGFDNSPLHF
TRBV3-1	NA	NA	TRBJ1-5	TGTGCCAGCAGCCAATTCCTAGGGCCAAACCAGCCCCAGCATTTT	CASSQFLGPNQPQHF
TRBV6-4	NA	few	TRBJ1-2	TGTGCCAGCAGTGACTCCCGGGATCCTTCCTGGTGTGGCTACACCTTC	CASSDSRDPSWCGYTF
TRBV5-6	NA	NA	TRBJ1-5	TGTGCCAGCAGCTGGGGCACTCATAGCAATCAGCCCCAGCATTTT	CASSWGTHSNQPQHF
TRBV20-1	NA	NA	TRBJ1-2	TGCAGTGCTAACCCTTCGAGCGTCAGGGGTGGCTACACCTTC	CSANPSSVRGGYTF
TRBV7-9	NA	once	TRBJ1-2	TGTGCCAGCAGCTTAAGGGTAGTTACTAACTATGGCTACACCTTC	CASSLRVVTNYGYTF
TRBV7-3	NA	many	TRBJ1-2	TGTGCCAGCAGCTTAAATCCTAACTATGGCTACACCTTC	CASSLNPNYGYTF
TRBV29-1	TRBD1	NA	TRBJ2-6	TGCAGCGCCCCTGGGACAGAAGAGCACTCTGGGGCCAACGTCCTGACTTTC	CSAPGTEEHSGANVLTF
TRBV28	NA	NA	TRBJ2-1	TGTGCCAGCAGTTTGAATGTTGAGCAGTTCTTC	CASSLNVEQFF
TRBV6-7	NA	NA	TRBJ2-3	TGTGCCAGCAGTCCAAAGGACCACACAGATACGCAGTATTTT	CASSPKDHTDTQYF
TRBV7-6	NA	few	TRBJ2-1	TGTGCCAGCAGCTTAGAAGGGGGGACCTCCTACAATGAGCAGTTCTTC	CASSLEGGTSYNEQFF
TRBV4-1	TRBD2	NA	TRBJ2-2	TGCGCCAGCAGCCAACCTCGGGGGGGTATGTCCGGGGAGCTGTTTTTT	CASSQPRGGMSGELFF
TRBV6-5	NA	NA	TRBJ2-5	TGTGCCAGCAGTAAACGACGGAGCTTTCCACAAGAGACCCAGTACTTC	CASSKRRSFPQETQYF
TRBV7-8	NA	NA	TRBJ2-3	TGTGCCAGCAGTCTAGAATTTGCCCAGGGGCAGAGTTCAGATACGCAGTATTTT	CASSLEFAQGQSSDTQYF
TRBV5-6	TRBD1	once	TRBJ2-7	TGTGCCAGCAGCCTCGGACAGGGAAAAGAGATCCAGTACTTC	CASSLGQGKEIQYF
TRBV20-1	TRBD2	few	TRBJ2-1	TGCAGTGCTCGACTAGCGGGGGGCCCATACAATGAGCAGTTCTTC	CSARLAGGPYNEQFF
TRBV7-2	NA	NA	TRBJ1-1	TGTGCCAGCAGCTTAGAAAGGGTCTACTTGGGGAACACTGAAGCTTTCTTT	CASSLERVYLGNTEAFF
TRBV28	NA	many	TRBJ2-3	TGTGCCAGCAGTGGGTGGGCGGCAGAGGTAGCGCAGTATTTT	CASSGWAAEVAQYF
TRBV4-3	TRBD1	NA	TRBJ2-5	TGCGCCAGCAGCCAAGAAGACAGGGGTTGGGAGACCCAGTACTTC	CASSQEDRGWETQYF
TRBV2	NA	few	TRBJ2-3	TGTGCCAGCAAGTTGGCTGAGGGCACAGATACGCAGTATTTT	CASKLAEGTDTQYF